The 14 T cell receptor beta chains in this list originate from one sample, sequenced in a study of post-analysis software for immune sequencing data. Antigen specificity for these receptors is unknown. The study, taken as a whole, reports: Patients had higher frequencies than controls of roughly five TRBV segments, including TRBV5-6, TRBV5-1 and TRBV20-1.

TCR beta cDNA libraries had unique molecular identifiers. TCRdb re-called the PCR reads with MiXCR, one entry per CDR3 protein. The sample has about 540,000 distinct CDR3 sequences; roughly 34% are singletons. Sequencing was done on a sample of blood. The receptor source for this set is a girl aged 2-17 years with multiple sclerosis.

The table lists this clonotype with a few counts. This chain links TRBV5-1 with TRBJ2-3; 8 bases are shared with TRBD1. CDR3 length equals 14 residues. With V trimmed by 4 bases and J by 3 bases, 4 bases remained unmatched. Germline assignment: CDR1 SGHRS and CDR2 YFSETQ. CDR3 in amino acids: CASSDRGSTDTQYF. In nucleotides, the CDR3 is TGCGCCAGCAGCGACAGGGGATCTACAGATACGCAGTATTTT.

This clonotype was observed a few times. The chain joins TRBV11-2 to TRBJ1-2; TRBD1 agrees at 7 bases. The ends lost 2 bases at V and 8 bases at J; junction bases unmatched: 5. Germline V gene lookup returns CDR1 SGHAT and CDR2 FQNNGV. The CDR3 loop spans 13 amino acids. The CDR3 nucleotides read TGTGCCAGCAGCTTAACAGGGGATGGGGGCTACACCTTC. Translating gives CASSLTGDGGYTF.

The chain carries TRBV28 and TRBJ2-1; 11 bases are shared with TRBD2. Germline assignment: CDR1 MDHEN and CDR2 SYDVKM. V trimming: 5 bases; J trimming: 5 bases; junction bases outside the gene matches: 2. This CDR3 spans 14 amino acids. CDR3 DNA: TGTGCCAGCAGTCTTAGCGGGGGGGACAATGAGCAGTTCTTC. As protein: CASSLSGGDNEQFF.

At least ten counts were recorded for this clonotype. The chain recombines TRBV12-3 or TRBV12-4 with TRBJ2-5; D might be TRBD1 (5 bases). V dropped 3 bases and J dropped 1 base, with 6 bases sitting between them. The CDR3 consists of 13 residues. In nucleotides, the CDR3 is TGTGCCAGCAGTTTCGACAGCCAAGAGACCCAGTACTTC. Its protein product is CASSFDSQETQYF.

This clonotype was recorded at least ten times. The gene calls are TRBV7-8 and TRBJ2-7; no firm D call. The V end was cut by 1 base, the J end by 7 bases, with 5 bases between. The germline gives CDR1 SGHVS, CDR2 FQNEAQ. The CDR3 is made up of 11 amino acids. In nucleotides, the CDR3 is TGTGCCAGCAGCTTAGATGGAGAGCAGTACTTC. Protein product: CASSLDGEQYF.

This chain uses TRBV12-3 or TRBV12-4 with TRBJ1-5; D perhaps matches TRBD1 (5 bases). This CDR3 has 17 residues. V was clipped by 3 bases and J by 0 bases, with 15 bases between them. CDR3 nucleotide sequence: TGTGCCAGCAGTTTTGAGGCAGGGAGCAATAGCAATCAGCCCCAGCATTTT. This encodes CASSFEAGSNSNQPQHF.

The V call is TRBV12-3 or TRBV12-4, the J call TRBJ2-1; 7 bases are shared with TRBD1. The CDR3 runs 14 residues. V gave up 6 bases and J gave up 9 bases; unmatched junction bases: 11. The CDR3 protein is CASRPSAAGGEQFF. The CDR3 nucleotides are TGTGCCAGCAGGCCTAGTGCGGCAGGGGGTGAGCAGTTCTTC.

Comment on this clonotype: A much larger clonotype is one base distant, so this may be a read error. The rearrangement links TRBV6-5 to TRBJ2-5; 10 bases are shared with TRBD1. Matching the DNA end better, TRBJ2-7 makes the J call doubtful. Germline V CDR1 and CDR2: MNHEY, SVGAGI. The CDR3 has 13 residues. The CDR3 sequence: CASGYRTGGEQYF. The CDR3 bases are TGTGCCAGCGGTTACAGGACAGGGGGCGAGCAGTACTTC.

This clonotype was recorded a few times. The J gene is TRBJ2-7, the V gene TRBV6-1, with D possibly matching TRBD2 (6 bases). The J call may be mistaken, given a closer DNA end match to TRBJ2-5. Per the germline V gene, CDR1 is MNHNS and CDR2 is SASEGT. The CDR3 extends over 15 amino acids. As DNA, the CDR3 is TGTGCCAGCAGTGATTTCGACCGGGACTTTCCGACCCAGTACTTC. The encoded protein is CASSDFDRDFPTQYF.

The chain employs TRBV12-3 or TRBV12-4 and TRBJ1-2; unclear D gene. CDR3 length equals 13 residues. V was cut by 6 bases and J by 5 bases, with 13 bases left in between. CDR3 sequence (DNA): TGTGCCAGCAGACCAAGCGCCGTATATGGCTACACCTTC. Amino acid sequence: CASRPSAVYGYTF.

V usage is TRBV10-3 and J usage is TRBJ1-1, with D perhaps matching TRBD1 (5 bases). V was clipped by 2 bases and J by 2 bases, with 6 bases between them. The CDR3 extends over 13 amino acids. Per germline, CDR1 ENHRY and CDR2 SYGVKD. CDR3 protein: CAISEQGNTEAFF. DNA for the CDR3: TGTGCCATCAGTGAGCAGGGCAACACTGAAGCTTTCTTT.

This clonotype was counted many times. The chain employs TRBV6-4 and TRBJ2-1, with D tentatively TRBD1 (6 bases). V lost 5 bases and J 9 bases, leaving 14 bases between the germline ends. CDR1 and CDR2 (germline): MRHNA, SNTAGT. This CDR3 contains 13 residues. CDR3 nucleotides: TGTGCCAGCAGTCCTGACAGGAGGAGTGAGCAGTTCTTC. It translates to CASSPDRRSEQFF.

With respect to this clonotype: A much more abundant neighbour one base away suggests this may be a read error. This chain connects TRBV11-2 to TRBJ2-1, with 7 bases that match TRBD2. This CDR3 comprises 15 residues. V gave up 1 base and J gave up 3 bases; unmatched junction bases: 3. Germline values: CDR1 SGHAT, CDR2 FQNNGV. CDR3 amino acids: CASSLGGGNYNEQFF. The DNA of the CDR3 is TGTGCCAGCAGCTTAGGGGGGGGAAACTACAATGAGCAGTTCTTC. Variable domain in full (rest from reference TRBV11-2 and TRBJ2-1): EAGVAQSPRYKIIEKRQSVAFWCNPISGHATLYWYQQILGQGPKLLIQFQNNGVVDDSQLPKDRFSAERLKGVDSTLKIQPAKLEDSAVYLCASSLGGGNYNEQFFGPGTRLTVL.

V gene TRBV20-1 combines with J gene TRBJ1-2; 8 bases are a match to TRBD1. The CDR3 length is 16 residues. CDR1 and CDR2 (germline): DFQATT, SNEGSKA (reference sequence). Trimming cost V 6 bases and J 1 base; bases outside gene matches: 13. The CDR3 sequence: CSAPGQGGDLNYGYTF. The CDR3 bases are TGCAGTGCCCCTGGACAGGGAGGGGACCTTAACTATGGCTACACCTTC.